These 29 T cell receptor beta chains were all obtained from the same sample, sequenced in a study of metastatic and nonmetastatic thyroid tumors. Every patient underwent thyroid surgery untreated. TCRdb called clones again from the PCR reads with MiXCR. Of tens of thousands of clones listed, 20% to 25% are singletons. Sequencing input: blood. These TCRs come from a female donor with papillary thyroid cancer or a benign thyroid nodule (not recorded which). Some clones in this sample may be carry-over from other donors' samples.

This clone appeared many times. The chain joins TRBV18 to TRBJ2-1, with D uncertain. This CDR3 has 12 residues. CDR1 and CDR2 from the germline V gene are KGHSH and LQKENI. V lost 2 bases, J lost 8 bases, and 7 bases lay in between. CDR3 bases: TGTGCCAGCTCACCAGTTCTCGATGAGCAGTTCTTC. Its protein is CASSPVLDEQFF. The whole variable domain, filled in from reference TRBV18 and TRBJ2-1, reads NAGVMQNPRHLVRRRGQEARLRCSPMKGHSHVYWYRQLPEEGLKFMVYLQKENIIDESGMPKERFSAEFPKEGPSILRIQQVVRGDSAAYFCASSPVLDEQFFGPGTRLTVL.

Only one count was recorded for this clone. The junction does not match germline at one end; this may be a read error. In the same sample, other DNA sequences code for this CDR3. This rearrangement joins TRBV19 to TRBJ2-1, with a tentative D call TRBD2 (6 bases). This CDR3 has 15 amino acids. Germline V gives CDR1 LNHDA, CDR2 SQIVND (reference sequence). CDR3 in DNA: TGTGCCAGTAAACCTCGGGACGCGGACTACAATGAGCAATTCTTC. As protein: CASKPRDADYNEQFF.

This clone came up many times. V gene TRBV6-1 combines with J gene TRBJ2-1, with 8 bases that match TRBD1. CDR3 length equals 15 residues. J lost 7 bases, V lost 6 bases, and 11 bases had no gene match. Looked up from germline, CDR1 is MNHNS and CDR2 is SASEGT. The CDR3 bases are TGTGCCAGCAGCAAATCAGGGGGCCTCAATAATGAGCAGTTCTTC. As protein: CASSKSGGLNNEQFF.

This clone was counted at least ten times. The chain employs TRBV11-1 and TRBJ2-7, with D uncertain. CDR1 and CDR2 (germline): SGHAT, FQDESV (reference sequence). CDR3 length: 14 amino acids. Trimming cost V 3 bases and J 2 bases, with 11 bases left between them. In DNA form, the CDR3 reads TGTGCCAGCAGCTTCCGGGCGAGACCCTACGAGCAGTACTTC. It translates to CASSFRARPYEQYF.

V usage is TRBV6-1 and J usage is TRBJ1-2; possible D gene TRBD1, 5 bases. The CDR3 is 16 residues long. Trimming cost V 6 bases and J 4 bases, with 21 bases left between them. Looked up from germline, CDR1 is MNHNS and CDR2 is SASEGT. The CDR3 DNA follows: TGTGCCAGCAGGGGGACGCCGGGGGGGGGGTTCTATGGCTACACCTTC. Translating it yields CASRGTPGGGFYGYTF.

This clone was seen a handful of times. The chain employs TRBV18 and TRBJ1-2; no firm D call. The germline V and J ends were trimmed by 6 bases and 1 base, with 9 bases remaining between them. Germline values: CDR1 KGHSH, CDR2 LQKENI. The CDR3 has 13 amino acids. The DNA for the CDR3 is TGTGCCAGCTCTGACACAGTTAACTATGGCTACACCTTC. It translates to CASSDTVNYGYTF. Supplemented by reference TRBV18 and TRBJ1-2, the full variable domain reads NAGVMQNPRHLVRRRGQEARLRCSPMKGHSHVYWYRQLPEEGLKFMVYLQKENIIDESGMPKERFSAEFPKEGPSILRIQQVVRGDSAAYFCASSDTVNYGYTFGSGTRLTVV.

In this sample, this clone turned up many times. It may be a read error: a sequence one base away is much more abundant. The CDR3 DNA reads as TGTGCCAGCAGTTTAGCGGGAGGGTCGGCCGGGGAGCTGTTTTTT. Its translation is CASSLAGGSAGELFF. V is TRBV6-1 and J is TRBJ2-2, with 11 bases that match TRBD2. This CDR3 has 15 residues. J lost 6 bases, V lost 5 bases, and 5 bases had no gene match. Germline V CDR1 and CDR2: MNHNS, SASEGT.

The chain has TRBV6-1 and TRBJ2-1; TRBD2 matches at 9 bases. CDR1 is MNHNS, CDR2 SASEGT, per germline. The CDR3 length is 15 residues. V gave up 8 bases and J gave up 10 bases; unmatched junction bases: 15. CDR3 loop: CASHSTSGPSIEQFF. The DNA for the CDR3 is TGTGCCAGCCACTCGACTAGCGGACCTTCAATCGAGCAGTTCTTC.

Many counts were recorded for this clone. In the same sample, other DNA sequences code for this CDR3. V usage is TRBV9 and J usage is TRBJ2-1; D possibly corresponds to TRBD2 (6 bases). Germline V gene lookup returns CDR1 SGDLS and CDR2 YYNGEE. Trimming shortened V by 0 bases and J by 9 bases, and 13 bases separated the two germline ends. The CDR3 covers 14 residues. This chain's CDR3 is CASSVVWREAEQFF. The DNA for the CDR3 is TGTGCCAGCAGCGTAGTGTGGAGGGAGGCTGAGCAGTTCTTC.

In this sample, this clone turned up many times. This rearrangement joins TRBV20-1 to TRBJ2-5, with 11 bases identical to TRBD2. V lost 6 bases, J lost 2 bases, and 11 bases stayed unmatched. This CDR3 contains 16 residues. The germline CDR1 and CDR2 sequences are DFQATT and SNEGSKA (reference sequence). In DNA form, the CDR3 reads TGCAGTGCCCCCCCAGCGACTAGCGGGGTTCAAGAGACCCAGTACTTC. It yields the protein CSAPPATSGVQETQYF.

This clone was seen only a few times. V usage is TRBV28 and J usage is TRBJ2-1; 11 bases map to TRBD2. The V gene's germline CDR1 is MDHEN and CDR2 SYDVKM. V lost 1 base, J lost 9 bases, and 11 bases stayed unmatched. CDR3 length: 17 amino acids. The CDR3 bases are TGTGCCAGCAGTTTATTTAGTACTAGCGGGAGAGGGGGTGAGCAGTTCTTC. Amino acids: CASSLFSTSGRGGEQFF.

This clone has at least ten counts. The V gene is TRBV19, the J gene TRBJ2-5; 10 bases agree with TRBD1. Germline V CDR1 and CDR2: LNHDA, SQIVND (reference sequence). The CDR3 is made up of 15 amino acids. J lost 2 bases, V lost 7 bases, and 7 bases had no gene match. CDR3 nucleotides: TGTGCCAGTACCGGACAGGGGGAGCCGCAAGAGACCCAGTACTTC. It specifies CASTGQGEPQETQYF. The full variable domain, in which reference TRBV19 and TRBJ2-5 provide the parts outside the CDR3, is DGGITQSPKYLFRKEGQNVTLSCEQNLNHDAMYWYRQDPGQGLRLIYYSQIVNDFQKGDIAEGYSVSREKKESFPLTVTSAQKNPTAFYLCASTGQGEPQETQYFGPGTRLLVL.

The chain couples TRBV7-9 to TRBJ2-7, with D perhaps TRBD2 (7 bases). V was clipped by 5 bases and J by 2 bases, with 16 bases between them. The V gene's germline CDR1 is SEHNR and CDR2 FQNEAQ (reference sequence). The CDR3 is 15 amino acids. The CDR3 sequence: CASSRGGEWAYEQYF. Written as DNA, the CDR3 is TGTGCCAGCAGCCGAGGGGGGGAATGGGCCTACGAGCAGTACTTC.

By sample fraction, this clone is medium-sized. The CDR3 DNA sequence: TGTGCCATCAGTGATCCCGGGACAGGGGTGGCAGATACGCAGTATTTT. It translates to CAISDPGTGVADTQYF. This chain connects TRBV10-3 to TRBJ2-3, with 10 bases that match TRBD1. V gave up 3 bases and J gave up 4 bases; unmatched junction bases: 7. Looked up from germline, CDR1 is ENHRY and CDR2 is SYGVKD. The CDR3 contains 16 residues.

The chain joins TRBV28 to TRBJ2-1; no firm D call. From germline, CDR1 is MDHEN and CDR2 SYDVKM. The CDR3 consists of 12 residues. Trimming shortened V by 2 bases and J by 2 bases, and 1 base separated the two germline ends. DNA for the CDR3: TGTGCCAGCAGTTTAACCTACAATGAGCAGTTCTTC. Protein: CASSLTYNEQFF.

This clone has more than one count but fewer than ten. The chain joins TRBV10-3 to TRBJ2-2; 11 bases align to TRBD1. Trimming at V came to 5 bases and at J to 5 bases, leaving 10 bases not matched to a gene. Germline V gene data show CDR1 as ENHRY and CDR2 as SYGVKD. The CDR3 contains 17 residues. The CDR3: CAISSFPGQGDTGELFF. The CDR3 region has the DNA TGTGCCATCAGTTCTTTCCCGGGACAGGGGGATACCGGGGAGCTGTTTTTT.

A note on this clone: This may arise from a read error, as a much more abundant clone is one base away. The chain employs TRBV4-1 and TRBJ2-2, with D possibly being TRBD1 or TRBD2 (5 bases each). The ends were cut back, 3 bases at V and 12 bases at J, with 17 bases in the middle. The length of the CDR3 is 14 residues. Germline loops: CDR1 MGHRA, CDR2 YSYEKL. The CDR3 protein is CASSHDLGPLKLFF. The DNA for the CDR3 is TGCGCCAGCAGCCATGACCTGGGACCCCTAAAGCTGTTTTTT.

There are many counts of this clone. This chain uses TRBV20-1 with TRBJ2-1, with D unclear. V was trimmed by 0 bases and J by 6 bases, leaving 9 bases between them. The germline V gene encodes CDR1 DFQATT and CDR2 SNEGSKA (reference sequence). CDR3 length equals 13 residues. In DNA form, the CDR3 reads TGCAGTGCTAGAGATTCCCCTACCAATGAGCAGTTCTTC. Amino acids: CSARDSPTNEQFF.

This clone was observed many times. V usage is TRBV3-1 and J usage is TRBJ1-1; 8 bases align to TRBD1. J lost 4 bases, V lost 4 bases, and 5 bases had no gene match. Germline CDR1 reads LGHDT; CDR2 reads YNNKEL (reference sequence). The CDR3 runs 14 residues. The CDR3 here is CASSRNRGSTEAFF. The CDR3 region has the DNA TGTGCCAGCAGCCGAAACAGGGGGAGCACTGAAGCTTTCTTT.

The genes are TRBV5-6 and TRBJ1-2, with D perhaps matching TRBD1 (5 bases). The CDR3 spans 13 residues. The germline V gene has CDR1 SGHDT and CDR2 YYEEEE. Trimming cost V 3 bases and J 2 bases, with 8 bases left between them. CDR3 sequence reads: CASSSGANYGYTF. The CDR3 DNA reads TGTGCCAGCAGCTCCGGGGCGAACTATGGCTACACCTTC.

This clone has more than one count but fewer than ten. Compared with germline, one end of the junction differs, possibly owing to a read error. The chain couples TRBV28 to TRBJ2-1; D is unclear. CDR3 length: 12 residues. Per germline, CDR1 MDHEN and CDR2 SYDVKM. DNA of the CDR3: TGTGCCAGCAGCAGAAAGTACAATGAACAGTTCTTC. The encoded protein is CASSRKYNEQFF.

This clone came up many times. The J gene is TRBJ1-5, the V gene TRBV30; D is perhaps TRBD1 (5 bases). CDR3 length: 15 amino acids. The V gene's germline CDR1 is GTSNPN and CDR2 SVGIG (reference sequence). The V end was cut by 0 bases, the J end by 7 bases, with 16 bases between. The CDR3 here is CAWSVLDSTGQPQHF. The CDR3 nucleotides read TGTGCCTGGAGTGTACTAGACAGCACGGGACAGCCCCAGCATTTT.

This clone appeared a few times. Other DNA sequences within the sample encode an identical CDR3. This chain joins TRBV30 and TRBJ1-1, with D maybe TRBD1 (6 bases). Trimming cost V 3 bases and J 0 bases, with 8 bases left between them. The length of the CDR3 is 13 residues. Germline V gene lookup returns CDR1 GTSNPN and CDR2 SVGIG (reference sequence). The CDR3 nucleotides are TGTGCCTGGAGCGGACAGCTGAACACTGAAGCTTTCTTT. Protein: CAWSGQLNTEAFF.

By sample share, this clone is medium-sized (0.01 to 0.1%). The chain recombines TRBV19 with TRBJ1-2, with D uncertain. This CDR3 region has 12 residues. Germline V CDR1 and CDR2: LNHDA, SQIVND (reference sequence). V was trimmed by 10 bases and J by 5 bases, leaving 14 bases between them. The DNA of the CDR3 is TGTGCCACCTTCTTGCTTGATTATGGCTACACCTTC. Translating it yields CATFLLDYGYTF. The entire variable domain, with the rest obtained from reference TRBV19 and TRBJ1-2, is as follows: DGGITQSPKYLFRKEGQNVTLSCEQNLNHDAMYWYRQDPGQGLRLIYYSQIVNDFQKGDIAEGYSVSREKKESFPLTVTSAQKNPTAFYLCATFLLDYGYTFGSGTRLTVV.

This clone has a count of ten or more. The gene calls are TRBV7-2 and TRBJ2-3; 7 nucleotides agree with TRBD2. This CDR3 is 13 amino acids long. Germline CDR1 and CDR2: SGHTA and FQGNSA. V lost 5 bases, J lost 4 bases, and 3 bases stayed unmatched. The CDR3, as DNA: TGTGCCAGCAGCCCCGGGGGGTCAGATACGCAGTATTTT. Its translation: CASSPGGSDTQYF.

The chain employs TRBV6-2 or TRBV6-3 and TRBJ2-1, with D perhaps matching TRBD1 or TRBD2 (5 bases each). The CDR3 has 14 residues. Trimming stripped 7 bases from V and 9 bases from J, with 19 bases between. The germline gives CDR1 MNHEY, CDR2 SVGEGT. The CDR3 DNA is TGTGCCAGCACCGCTCCGGGACCATGGGGTGAGCAGTTCTTC. Its translation: CASTAPGPWGEQFF.

The chain recombines TRBV24-1 with TRBJ2-3, with unresolved D. The CDR3 loop spans 15 amino acids. The ends were cut back, 4 bases at V and 1 base at J, with 11 bases in the middle. Germline V CDR1 and CDR2: KGHDR, SFDVKD. CDR3 sequence reads: CATSDPIDGTDTQYF. The CDR3 DNA follows: TGTGCCACCAGTGACCCTATAGACGGCACAGATACGCAGTATTTT.

V usage is TRBV18 and J usage is TRBJ2-2; D is perhaps TRBD1 or TRBD2 (5 bases each). Germline CDR1 KGHSH, CDR2 LQKENI. The V end was cut by 1 base, the J end by 2 bases, with 14 bases between. The CDR3 extends over 17 amino acids. As DNA, the CDR3 is TGTGCCAGCTCACCACGGGAGACAGCTACTAACACCGGGGAGCTGTTTTTT. This encodes CASSPRETATNTGELFF.

This clone was seen ten or more times. The chain recombines TRBV30 with TRBJ2-2; 8 bases are a match to TRBD2. V dropped 3 bases and J dropped 0; count of bases not matched to a gene: 9. Germline V gene sequence: CDR1 GTSNPN, CDR2 SVGIG (reference sequence). There are 17 residues in the CDR3. The CDR3 protein is CAWRSSSGYTNTGELFF. CDR3 DNA: TGTGCCTGGAGATCGTCTAGCGGGTACACGAACACCGGGGAGCTGTTTTTT.